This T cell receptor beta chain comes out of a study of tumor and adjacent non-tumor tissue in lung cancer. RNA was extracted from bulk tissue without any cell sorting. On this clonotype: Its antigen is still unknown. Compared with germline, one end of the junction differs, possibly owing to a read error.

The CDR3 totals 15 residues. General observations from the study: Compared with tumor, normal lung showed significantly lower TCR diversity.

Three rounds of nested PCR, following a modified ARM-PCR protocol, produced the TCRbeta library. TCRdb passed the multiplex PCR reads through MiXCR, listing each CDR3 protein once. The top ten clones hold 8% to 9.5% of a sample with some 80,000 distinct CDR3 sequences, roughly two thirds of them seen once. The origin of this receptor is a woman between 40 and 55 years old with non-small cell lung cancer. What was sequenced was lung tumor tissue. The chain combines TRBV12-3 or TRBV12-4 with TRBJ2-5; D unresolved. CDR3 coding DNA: TGCGATAGCAGTGATCAGACGGCCGCTACAGAGACCCAGTACTTC. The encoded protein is CDSSDQTAATETQYF.